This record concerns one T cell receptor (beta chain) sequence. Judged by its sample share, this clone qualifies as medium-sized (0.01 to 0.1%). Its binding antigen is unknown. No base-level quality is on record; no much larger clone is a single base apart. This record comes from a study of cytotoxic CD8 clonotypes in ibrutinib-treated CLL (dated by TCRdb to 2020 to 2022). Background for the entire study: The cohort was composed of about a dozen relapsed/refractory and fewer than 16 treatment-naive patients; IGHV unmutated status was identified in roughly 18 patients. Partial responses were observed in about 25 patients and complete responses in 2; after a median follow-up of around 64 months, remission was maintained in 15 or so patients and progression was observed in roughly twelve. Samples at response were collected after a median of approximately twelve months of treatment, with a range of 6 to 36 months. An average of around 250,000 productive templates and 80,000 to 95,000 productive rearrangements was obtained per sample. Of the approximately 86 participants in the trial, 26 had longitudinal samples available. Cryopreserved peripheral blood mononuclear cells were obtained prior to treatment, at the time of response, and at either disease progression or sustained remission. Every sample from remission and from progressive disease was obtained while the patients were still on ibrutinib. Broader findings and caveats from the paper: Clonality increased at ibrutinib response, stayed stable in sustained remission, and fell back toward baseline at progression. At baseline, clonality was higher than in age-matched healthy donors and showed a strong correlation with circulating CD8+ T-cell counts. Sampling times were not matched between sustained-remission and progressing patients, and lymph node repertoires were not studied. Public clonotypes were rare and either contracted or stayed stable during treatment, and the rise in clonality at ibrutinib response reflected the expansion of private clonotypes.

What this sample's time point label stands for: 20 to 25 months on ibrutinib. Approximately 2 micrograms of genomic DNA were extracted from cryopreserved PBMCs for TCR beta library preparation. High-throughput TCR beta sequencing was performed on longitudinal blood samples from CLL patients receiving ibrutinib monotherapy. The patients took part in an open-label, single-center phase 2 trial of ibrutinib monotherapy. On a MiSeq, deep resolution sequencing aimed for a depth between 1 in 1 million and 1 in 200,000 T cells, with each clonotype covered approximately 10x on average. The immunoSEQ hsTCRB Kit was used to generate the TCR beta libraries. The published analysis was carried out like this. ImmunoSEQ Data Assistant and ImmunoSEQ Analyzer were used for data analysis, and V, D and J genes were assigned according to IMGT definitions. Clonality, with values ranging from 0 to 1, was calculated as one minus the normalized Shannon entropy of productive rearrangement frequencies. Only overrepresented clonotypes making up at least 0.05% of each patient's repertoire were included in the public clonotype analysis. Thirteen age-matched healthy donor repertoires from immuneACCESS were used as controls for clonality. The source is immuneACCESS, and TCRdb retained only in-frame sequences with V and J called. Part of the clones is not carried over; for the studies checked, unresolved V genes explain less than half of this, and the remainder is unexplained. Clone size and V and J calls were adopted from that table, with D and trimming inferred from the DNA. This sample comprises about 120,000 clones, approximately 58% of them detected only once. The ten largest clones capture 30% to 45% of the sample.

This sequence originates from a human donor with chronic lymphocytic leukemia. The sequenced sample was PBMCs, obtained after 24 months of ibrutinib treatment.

The CDR3 reads CASRLGQEDGYTF. The bases read TGTGCCAGTAGGCTGGGACAGGAAGATGGCTACACCTTC. The sequence links TRBV19 to TRBJ1-2, with 8 bases aligning to TRBD1. CDR1 is given as LNHDA and CDR2 as SQIVND, both from the germline V gene (reference sequence). Relative to germline, V is missing 6 bases and J is missing 6 bases, with 6 bases of the junction outside any gene match. Reading from cysteine to phenylalanine, the CDR3 counts 13 amino acids. The read is trimmed to its CDR3 DNA, 39 bases read in frame from base 1.